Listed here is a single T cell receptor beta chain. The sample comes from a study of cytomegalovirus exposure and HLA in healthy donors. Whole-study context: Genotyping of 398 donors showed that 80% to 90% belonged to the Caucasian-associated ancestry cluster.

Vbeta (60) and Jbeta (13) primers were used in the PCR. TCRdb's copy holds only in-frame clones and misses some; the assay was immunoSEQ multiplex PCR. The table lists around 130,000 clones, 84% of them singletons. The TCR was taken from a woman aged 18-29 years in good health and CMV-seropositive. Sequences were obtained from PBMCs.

CDR3 bases: TGTGCCAGCTCACCTGCTGGGGGGAGTATTGACACCGGGGAGCTGTTTTTT. The encoded protein is CASSPAGGSIDTGELFF. The chain has TRBV18 and TRBJ2-2; a possible D gene is TRBD2 (6 bases). Trimming removed 3 bases from V and 3 bases from J, with 17 bases in between. The CDR3 covers 17 residues. Germline loops: CDR1 KGHSH, CDR2 LQKENI.